This T cell receptor beta chain is drawn from a study of shared clonotypes between healthy human individuals. Whole-study results and caveats: In contrast to clonotypes shared by all four donors, non-shared clonotypes had lower generation probabilities. Only blood was sampled, and tissue TCR repertoires likely differ from blood ones. Of the naive CD4 clonotypes, approximately 5% were shared across a handful of donors.

Sequencing was performed with immunoSEQ multiplex PCR; in TCRdb, only in-frame clones are kept and a portion is missing. In the table there are about 2.4 million clones, 93% of which are singletons. With regard to this clone: The antigen is undetermined.

Germline CDR1 MGHDK, CDR2 SYGVNS. The junction had 7 bases not matched to a gene; V was cut back by 3 bases and J by 8 bases. The CDR3 runs to 15 residues. V usage is TRBV25-1 and J usage is TRBJ1-2; TRBD1 matches 12 bases. Sequenced sample: naive CD4+ T cells from PBMCs. Stated subset: CD45RA+ positively selected. The TCR comes from a man between 18 and 35 years old in good health. Some clones in this sample may be carry-over from other donors' samples. The CDR3 spells CASSDKGTGGIGYTF. The CDR3 nucleotides read TGTGCCAGCAGTGATAAGGGGACAGGGGGCATCGGCTACACCTTC.